This note documents a single T cell receptor (beta chain) sequence. The record originates from a study of T cell changes during pregnancy in multiple sclerosis. The method was immunoSEQ multiplex PCR; TCRdb's version includes in-frame clones alone and lacks a portion of them. The table has approximately 100,000 clones, about 90% seen once; the top ten hold 1.6%. In germline, CDR1 is SGHRS, CDR2 YFSETQ. The V end lost 0 bases, the J end lost 3 bases, and 13 bases lay between the germline ends. CDR3 size: 16 residues. The chain has TRBV5-1 and TRBJ1-3, with a tentative D call TRBD1 (6 bases). This specimen was peripheral blood, taken before pregnancy. This receptor was obtained from a female donor with multiple sclerosis, enrolled in a pregnancy study. Here the CDR3 reads CASSLAGQGYGNTIYF. The DNA for the CDR3 is TGCGCCAGCAGCTTGGCCGGTCAGGGGTATGGAAACACCATATATTTT. Filled out from reference TRBV5-1 and TRBJ1-3, the complete variable domain reads KAGVTQTPRYLIKTRGQQVTLSCSPISGHRSVSWYQQTPGQGLQFLFEYFSETQRNKGNFPGRFSGRQFSNSRSEMNVSTLELGDSALYLCASSLAGQGYGNTIYFGEGSWLTVV.